This T cell receptor (beta chain) was found in a study of control samples from healthy donors and cancer patients. In its sample, this clone was seen once. The CDR3 has 16 residues. The germline CDR1 and CDR2 sequences are KGHDR and SFDVKD. The V and J ends lost 4 bases and 5 bases respectively, with 16 bases between them. TCRdb keeps only in-frame clones here, not all; method: immunoSEQ multiplex PCR. The sample has more than 75,000 clones, approximately 90% seen once. The sample consisted of PBMCs. The chain couples TRBV24-1 to TRBJ2-2; possible D gene TRBD2, 6 bases. The TCR was taken from a woman aged 55-70 years with head and neck cancer. CDR3 sequence: CATSDPGAGRTGELFF. The DNA of the CDR3 is TGTGCCACCAGTGACCCCGGGGCAGGGAGGACCGGGGAGCTGTTTTTT.